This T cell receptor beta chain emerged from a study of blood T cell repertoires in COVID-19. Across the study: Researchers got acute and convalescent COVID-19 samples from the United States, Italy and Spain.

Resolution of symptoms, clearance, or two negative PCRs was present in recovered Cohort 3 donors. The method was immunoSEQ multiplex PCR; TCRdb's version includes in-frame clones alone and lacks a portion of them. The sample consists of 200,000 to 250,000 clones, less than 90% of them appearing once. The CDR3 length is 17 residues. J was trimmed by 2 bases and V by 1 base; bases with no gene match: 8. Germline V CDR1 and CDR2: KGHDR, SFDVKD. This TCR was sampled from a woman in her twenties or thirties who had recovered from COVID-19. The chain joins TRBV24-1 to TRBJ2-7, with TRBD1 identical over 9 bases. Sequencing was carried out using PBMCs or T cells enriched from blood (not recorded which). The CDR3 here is CATSDFHDRGTTYEQYF. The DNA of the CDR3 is TGTGCCACCAGTGATTTCCACGACAGGGGGACAACCTACGAGCAGTACTTC.